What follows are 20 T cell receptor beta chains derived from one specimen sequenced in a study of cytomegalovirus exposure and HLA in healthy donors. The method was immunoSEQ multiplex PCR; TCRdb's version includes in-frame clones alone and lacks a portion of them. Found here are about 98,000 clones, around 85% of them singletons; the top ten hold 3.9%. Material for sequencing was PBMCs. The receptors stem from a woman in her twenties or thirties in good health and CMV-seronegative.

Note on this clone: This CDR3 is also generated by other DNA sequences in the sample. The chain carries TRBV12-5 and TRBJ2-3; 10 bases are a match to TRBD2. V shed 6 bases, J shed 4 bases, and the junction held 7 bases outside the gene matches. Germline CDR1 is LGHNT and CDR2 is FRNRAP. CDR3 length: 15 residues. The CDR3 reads CASGKSGGAADTQYF. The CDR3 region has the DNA TGTGCTAGTGGGAAGAGCGGGGGGGCGGCAGATACGCAGTATTTT.

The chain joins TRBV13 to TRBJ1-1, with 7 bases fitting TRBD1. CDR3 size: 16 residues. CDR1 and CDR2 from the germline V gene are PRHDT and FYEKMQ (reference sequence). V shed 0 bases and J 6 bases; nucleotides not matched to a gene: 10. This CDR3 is CASSLGGGGWAAEAFF. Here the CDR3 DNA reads TGTGCCAGCAGCTTAGGAGGGGGCGGCTGGGCCGCTGAAGCTTTCTTT.

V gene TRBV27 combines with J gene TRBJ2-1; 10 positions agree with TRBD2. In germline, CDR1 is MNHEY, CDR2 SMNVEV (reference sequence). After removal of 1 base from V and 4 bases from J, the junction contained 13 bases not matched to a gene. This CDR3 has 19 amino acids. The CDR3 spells CASSLYPPPAGGSYNEQFF. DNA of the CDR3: TGTGCCAGCAGTTTATATCCTCCGCCAGCGGGAGGGTCGTACAATGAGCAGTTCTTC.

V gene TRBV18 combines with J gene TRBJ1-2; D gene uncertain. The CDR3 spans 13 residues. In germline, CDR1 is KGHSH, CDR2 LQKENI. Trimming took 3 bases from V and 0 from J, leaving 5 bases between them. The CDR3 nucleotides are TGTGCCAGCTCACCCGACTCTAACTATGGCTACACCTTC. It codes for CASSPDSNYGYTF.

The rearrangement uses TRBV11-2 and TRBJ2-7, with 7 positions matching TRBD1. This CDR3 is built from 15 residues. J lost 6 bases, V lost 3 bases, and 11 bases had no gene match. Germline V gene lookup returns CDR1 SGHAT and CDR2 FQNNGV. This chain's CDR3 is CASSLVFWDSSEQYF. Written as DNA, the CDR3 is TGTGCCAGCAGCTTGGTATTTTGGGACAGTAGCGAGCAGTACTTC.

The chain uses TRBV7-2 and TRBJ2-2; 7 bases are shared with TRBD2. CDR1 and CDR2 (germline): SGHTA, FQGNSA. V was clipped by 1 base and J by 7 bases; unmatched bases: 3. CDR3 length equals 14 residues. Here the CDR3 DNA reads TGTGCCAGCAGCTTAGGCTGGGGGGGCGGGGAGCTGTTTTTT. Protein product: CASSLGWGGGELFF. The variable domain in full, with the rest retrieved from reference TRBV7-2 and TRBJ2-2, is GAGVSQSPSNKVTEKGKDVELRCDPISGHTALYWYRQSLGQGLEFLIYFQGNSAPDKSGLPSDRFSAERTGGSVSTLTIQRTQQEDSAVYLCASSLGWGGGELFFGEGSRLTVL.

For the CDR3, the DNA is TGTGCCAGCAGCTTAGTTCAGGGGTACACTGAAGCTTTCTTT. The encoded protein is CASSLVQGYTEAFF. This chain uses TRBV7-2 with TRBJ1-1, with D maybe TRBD1 (6 bases). The V gene's germline CDR1 is SGHTA and CDR2 FQGNSA. Trimming shortened V by 1 base and J by 3 bases, and 9 bases separated the two germline ends. The CDR3 has 14 residues.

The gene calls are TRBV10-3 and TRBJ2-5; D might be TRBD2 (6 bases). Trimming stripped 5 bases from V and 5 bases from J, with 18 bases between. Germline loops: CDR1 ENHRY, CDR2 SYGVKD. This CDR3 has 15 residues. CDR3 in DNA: TGTGCCATCAGTCCCCGGGAGATGAGTTGGGAGACCCAGTACTTC. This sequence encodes CAISPREMSWETQYF.

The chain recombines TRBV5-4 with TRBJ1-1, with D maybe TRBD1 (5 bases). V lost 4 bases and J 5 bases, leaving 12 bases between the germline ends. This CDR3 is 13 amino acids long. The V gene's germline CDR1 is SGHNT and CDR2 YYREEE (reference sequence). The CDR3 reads CASSVSGWTEAFF. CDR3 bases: TGTGCCAGCAGCGTTTCAGGGTGGACTGAAGCTTTCTTT.

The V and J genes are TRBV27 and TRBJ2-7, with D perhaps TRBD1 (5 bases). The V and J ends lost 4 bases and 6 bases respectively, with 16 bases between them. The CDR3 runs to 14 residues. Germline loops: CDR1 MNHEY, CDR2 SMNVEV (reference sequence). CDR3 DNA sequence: TGTGCCAGCAGTTCCCGCGGCAGGGTTGGCGAGCAGTACTTC. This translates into CASSSRGRVGEQYF.

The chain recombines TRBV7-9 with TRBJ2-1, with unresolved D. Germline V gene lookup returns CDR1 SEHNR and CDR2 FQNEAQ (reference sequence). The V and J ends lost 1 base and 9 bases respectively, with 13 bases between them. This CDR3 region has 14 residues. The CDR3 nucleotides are TGTGCCAGCAGCTTAGGAGGCCGGTTAGCTGAGCAGTTCTTC. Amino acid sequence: CASSLGGRLAEQFF.

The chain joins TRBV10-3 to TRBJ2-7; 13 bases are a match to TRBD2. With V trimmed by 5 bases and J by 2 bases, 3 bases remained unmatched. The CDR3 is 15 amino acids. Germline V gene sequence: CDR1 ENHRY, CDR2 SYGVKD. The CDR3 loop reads CAISSGLAGAYEQYF. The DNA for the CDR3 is TGTGCCATCAGTTCTGGACTAGCGGGAGCCTACGAGCAGTACTTC.

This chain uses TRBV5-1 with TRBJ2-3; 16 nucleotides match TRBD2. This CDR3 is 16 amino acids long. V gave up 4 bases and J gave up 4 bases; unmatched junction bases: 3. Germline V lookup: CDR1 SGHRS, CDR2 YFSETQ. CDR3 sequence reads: CASSGTSGRVADTQYF. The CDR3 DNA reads TGCGCCAGCAGCGGGACTAGCGGGAGGGTTGCAGATACGCAGTATTTT.

The CDR3 bases are TGTGCCAGCAGCCCTGGCCCTAGCGCCCTGGGGAAGTACGAGCAGTACTTC. Translation gives CASSPGPSALGKYEQYF. The chain carries TRBV5-6 and TRBJ2-7, with a tentative D call TRBD2 (6 bases). CDR3 length equals 17 residues. V was shortened by 4 bases and J by 4 bases, with 24 bases between the two germline ends. In germline, CDR1 is SGHDT, CDR2 YYEEEE.

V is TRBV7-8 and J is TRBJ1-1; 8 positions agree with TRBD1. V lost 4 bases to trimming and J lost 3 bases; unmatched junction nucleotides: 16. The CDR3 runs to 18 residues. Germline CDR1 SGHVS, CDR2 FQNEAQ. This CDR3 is CASSSDRAGHRRYTEAFF. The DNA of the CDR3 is TGTGCCAGCAGCTCGGACAGGGCGGGACATCGACGGTACACTGAAGCTTTCTTT.

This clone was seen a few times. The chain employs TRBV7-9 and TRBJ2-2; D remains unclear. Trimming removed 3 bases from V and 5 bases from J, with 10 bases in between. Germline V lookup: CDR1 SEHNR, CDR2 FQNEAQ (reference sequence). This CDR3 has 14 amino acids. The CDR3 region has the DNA TGTGCCAGCAGCTTTATCAGGTCAACCGGGGAGCTGTTTTTT. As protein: CASSFIRSTGELFF.

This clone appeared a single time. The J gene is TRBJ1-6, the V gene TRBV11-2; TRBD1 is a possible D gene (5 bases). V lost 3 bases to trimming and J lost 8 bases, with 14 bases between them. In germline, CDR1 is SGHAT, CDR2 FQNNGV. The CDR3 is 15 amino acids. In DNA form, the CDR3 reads TGTGCCAGCAGCTTGAGACCGCAAGGGGATTCACCCCTCCACTTT. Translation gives CASSLRPQGDSPLHF.

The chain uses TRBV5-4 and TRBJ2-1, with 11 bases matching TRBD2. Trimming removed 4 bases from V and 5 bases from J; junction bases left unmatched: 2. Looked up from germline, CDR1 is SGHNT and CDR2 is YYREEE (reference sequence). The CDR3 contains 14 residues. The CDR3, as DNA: TGTGCCAGCAGCCAACTAGCGGGGGACAATGAGCAGTTCTTC. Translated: CASSQLAGDNEQFF. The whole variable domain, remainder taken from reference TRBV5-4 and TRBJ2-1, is ETGVTQSPTHLIKTRGQQVTLRCSSQSGHNTVSWYQQALGQGPQFIFQYYREEENGRGNFPPRFSGLQFPNYSSELNVNALELDDSALYLCASSQLAGDNEQFFGPGTRLTVL.

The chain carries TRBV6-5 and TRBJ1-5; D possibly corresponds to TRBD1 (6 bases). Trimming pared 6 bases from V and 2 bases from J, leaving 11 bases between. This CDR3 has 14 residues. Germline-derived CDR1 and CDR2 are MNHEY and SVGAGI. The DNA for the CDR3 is TGTGCCAGCAGCCTGGACAGCGGCAATCAGCCCCAGCATTTT. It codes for CASSLDSGNQPQHF.

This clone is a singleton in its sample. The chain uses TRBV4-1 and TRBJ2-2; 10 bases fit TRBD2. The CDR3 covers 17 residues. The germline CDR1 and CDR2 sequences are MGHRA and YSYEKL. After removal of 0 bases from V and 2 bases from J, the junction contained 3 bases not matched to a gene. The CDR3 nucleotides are TGCGCCAGCAGCCAAGATAGGACTAGCGGAAACACCGGGGAGCTGTTTTTT. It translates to CASSQDRTSGNTGELFF.